Listed below are T cell receptor beta chains from one sample, sequenced in a study of vaccination effects on CD4 cells after COVID-19. For these receptors, no antigen is known. Libraries were prepared by immunoSEQ multiplex PCR; TCRdb keeps only in-frame clonotypes and omits some of them. The sample shows some 50,000 clones, 65% to 75% of them seen only once. Specimen: CD4+ T cells from PBMCs cultured without peptide, collected after COVID-19 vaccination. The receptors originated from a human donor who had a prior SARS-CoV-2 infection. The CDR3 runs from the conserved cysteine through the conserved F or W. The D gene is left open where the match is weak. Size is stated for part of the rows, as once, few or many counts, or as a class when the clone is expanded.

j_gene: TRBJ2-1
abundance: NA
v_gene: TRBV7-9
d_gene: NA
CDR3nt: TGTGCCAGCAGCCGGAACAGATTTGAGCAGTTCTTC
CDR3aa: CASSRNRFEQFF

j_gene: TRBJ1-4
abundance: NA
v_gene: TRBV5-6
d_gene: NA
CDR3nt: TGTGCCAGCAGCTTTATGCCGGATGCAACTAATGAAAAACTGTTTTTT
CDR3aa: CASSFMPDATNEKLFF

j_gene: TRBJ1-2
abundance: NA
v_gene: TRBV18
d_gene: NA
CDR3nt: TGTGCCAGCTCACCACAGGGAAACTATGGCTACACCTTC
CDR3aa: CASSPQGNYGYTF

j_gene: TRBJ1-2
abundance: NA
v_gene: TRBV2
d_gene: NA
CDR3nt: TGTGCCAGCGTTATAAGTCTGACGGGTGGCTACACCTTC
CDR3aa: CASVISLTGGYTF

j_gene: TRBJ2-7
abundance: NA
v_gene: TRBV9
d_gene: TRBD2
CDR3nt: TGTGCCAGCAGCGTAGCCGCTAGCGGGGGGGCACACGAGCAGTACTTC
CDR3aa: CASSVAASGGAHEQYF

j_gene: TRBJ1-4
abundance: few
v_gene: TRBV5-4
d_gene: TRBD1
CDR3nt: TGTGCCAGCAGCTCCGGGACAGTGAATGAAAAACTGTTTTTT
CDR3aa: CASSSGTVNEKLFF

j_gene: TRBJ1-2
abundance: NA
v_gene: TRBV18
d_gene: TRBD1
CDR3nt: TGTGCCAGCTCAGCGGGACAGGATTATGGCTACACCTTC
CDR3aa: CASSAGQDYGYTF

j_gene: TRBJ1-2
abundance: few
v_gene: TRBV5-6
d_gene: TRBD1
CDR3nt: TGTGCCAGCACCTCTCAGGGACAGGGGGCTTTCGGCTACACCTTC
CDR3aa: CASTSQGQGAFGYTF

j_gene: TRBJ2-7
abundance: NA
v_gene: TRBV7-2
d_gene: TRBD1
CDR3nt: TGTGCCAGCAGCTTTGGTGACAGGGGGCTCGAGCAGTACTTC
CDR3aa: CASSFGDRGLEQYF

j_gene: TRBJ2-2
abundance: NA
v_gene: TRBV29-1
d_gene: NA
CDR3nt: TGCAGCGTTGGTGGGGGGCCAAAGATCCCGAACACCGGGGAGCTGTTTTTT
CDR3aa: CSVGGGPKIPNTGELFF

j_gene: TRBJ2-4
abundance: NA
v_gene: TRBV19
d_gene: NA
CDR3nt: TGTGCCAGTAGTATATGGCGGGGAGACATTCAGTACTTC
CDR3aa: CASSIWRGDIQYF

j_gene: TRBJ2-1
abundance: NA
v_gene: TRBV27
d_gene: NA
CDR3nt: TGTGCCGGCTGTTCCAAGGGGGGGGGAGTCTACAATGAGCAGTTCTTC
CDR3aa: CAGCSKGGGVYNEQFF

j_gene: TRBJ2-1
abundance: once
v_gene: TRBV9
d_gene: TRBD2
CDR3nt: TGTGCCAGCAGCGAGCGGGGGGCCTCCTACAATGAGCAGTTCTTC
CDR3aa: CASSERGASYNEQFF

j_gene: TRBJ1-2
abundance: NA
v_gene: TRBV5-4
d_gene: NA
CDR3nt: TGTGCCAGCAGCTTGGGGGGGGTCACAGGGTTGGGTGGCTACACCTTC
CDR3aa: CASSLGGVTGLGGYTF

j_gene: TRBJ2-7
abundance: NA
v_gene: TRBV9
d_gene: NA
CDR3nt: TGTGCCAGCAGCGTAGCTACAGGGTACGAGCAGTACTTC
CDR3aa: CASSVATGYEQYF

j_gene: TRBJ2-2
abundance: NA
v_gene: TRBV19
d_gene: NA
CDR3nt: TGTGCCAGTACACAGGTTTCGAACACCGGGGAGCTGTTTTTT
CDR3aa: CASTQVSNTGELFF

j_gene: TRBJ2-3
abundance: NA
v_gene: TRBV18
d_gene: NA
CDR3nt: TGTGCCAGCTCACCATACAGCGGACGCACAGATACGCAGTATTTT
CDR3aa: CASSPYSGRTDTQYF

j_gene: TRBJ2-1
abundance: NA
v_gene: TRBV4-3
d_gene: TRBD2
CDR3nt: TGCGCCAGCAGCCTACTAGCGGGAGGGTCCAATGAGCAGTTCTTC
CDR3aa: CASSLLAGGSNEQFF

j_gene: TRBJ1-1
abundance: NA
v_gene: TRBV18
d_gene: NA
CDR3nt: TGTGCCAGCTCACCAGCGGTCCAGGAAACTGAAGCTTTCTTT
CDR3aa: CASSPAVQETEAFF

j_gene: TRBJ2-5
abundance: NA
v_gene: TRBV18
d_gene: TRBD2
CDR3nt: TGTGCCAGCTCACCAGGAGCTAGCGGGAGGGAAGAGACCCAGTACTTC
CDR3aa: CASSPGASGREETQYF

j_gene: TRBJ1-3
abundance: few
v_gene: TRBV18
d_gene: NA
CDR3nt: TGTGCCAGCTCAATGGCAGATGGAAACACCATATATTTT
CDR3aa: CASSMADGNTIYF

j_gene: TRBJ2-1
abundance: many
v_gene: TRBV7-3
d_gene: TRBD2
CDR3nt: TGTGCCAGCAGCCCGACTAGCGGGAGGGGGAATGAGCAGTTCTTC
CDR3aa: CASSPTSGRGNEQFF

j_gene: TRBJ1-2
abundance: NA
v_gene: TRBV9
d_gene: NA
CDR3nt: TGTGCCAGCAGCGTAGGGGGGGCAGTTGGGTATGGCTACACCTTC
CDR3aa: CASSVGGAVGYGYTF

j_gene: TRBJ2-7
abundance: NA
v_gene: TRBV7-2
d_gene: TRBD2
CDR3nt: TGTGCCAGCAGCTTAGGAGCGGGAGACTACGAGCAGTACTTC
CDR3aa: CASSLGAGDYEQYF

j_gene: TRBJ2-1
abundance: once
v_gene: TRBV11-2
d_gene: NA
CDR3nt: TGTGCCAGCAGCTTCATGCTCTCCTACAATGAGCAGTTCTTC
CDR3aa: CASSFMLSYNEQFF

j_gene: TRBJ1-2
abundance: NA
v_gene: TRBV5-1
d_gene: NA
CDR3nt: TGCGCCAGCAGCGCCGGGTTGCCGGGGACCGGCTACACCTTC
CDR3aa: CASSAGLPGTGYTF

j_gene: TRBJ1-2
abundance: few
v_gene: TRBV19
d_gene: NA
CDR3nt: TGTGCCAGCTCCCCGTTCGGGGGGTTTGGCTACACCTTC
CDR3aa: CASSPFGGFGYTF

j_gene: TRBJ2-1
abundance: NA
v_gene: TRBV5-4
d_gene: NA
CDR3nt: TGTGCCAGCAGCCCGGTTAGGGGGGGCTACCAGAGGAATGAGCAGTTCTTC
CDR3aa: CASSPVRGGYQRNEQFF

j_gene: TRBJ2-2
abundance: NA
v_gene: TRBV18
d_gene: TRBD2
CDR3nt: TGTGCCAGCTCACCATGGGCAGGCGGGGGAGTGAACACCGGGGAGCTGTTTTTT
CDR3aa: CASSPWAGGGVNTGELFF

j_gene: TRBJ2-7
abundance: NA
v_gene: TRBV30
d_gene: NA
CDR3nt: TGTGCCTGGAGTCGTGACAGGCGCGAGCAGTACTTC
CDR3aa: CAWSRDRREQYF

j_gene: TRBJ2-3
abundance: NA
v_gene: TRBV7-3
d_gene: NA
CDR3nt: TGTGCCACGAGTAAGGAGGGCCGCACAGATACGCAGTATTTT
CDR3aa: CATSKEGRTDTQYF

j_gene: TRBJ2-5
abundance: NA
v_gene: TRBV12-3/TRBV12-4
d_gene: NA
CDR3nt: TGTGCCAGCAGTTTATTGTCCTCGGAGACCCAGTACTTC
CDR3aa: CASSLLSSETQYF

j_gene: TRBJ2-3
abundance: few
v_gene: TRBV30
d_gene: NA
CDR3nt: TGTGCCTGGAGTGTGGGGGATGCGCGCACAGATACGCAGTATTTT
CDR3aa: CAWSVGDARTDTQYF

j_gene: TRBJ2-1
abundance: NA
v_gene: TRBV5-8
d_gene: TRBD1
CDR3nt: TGTGCCAGCAGCCCAGACAGGGGGCGGTATGGTGAGCAGTTCTTC
CDR3aa: CASSPDRGRYGEQFF

j_gene: TRBJ1-2
abundance: NA
v_gene: TRBV13
d_gene: TRBD1
CDR3nt: TGTGCCAGCAGCCTACGCGGGACAGGGAACTATGGCTACACCTTC
CDR3aa: CASSLRGTGNYGYTF

j_gene: TRBJ2-5
abundance: NA
v_gene: TRBV19
d_gene: TRBD2
CDR3nt: TGTGCCAGTAGTTTCAGGGTGGCTAGCGGACCGTTCCAAGAGACCCAGTACTTC
CDR3aa: CASSFRVASGPFQETQYF

j_gene: TRBJ2-7
abundance: NA
v_gene: TRBV5-6
d_gene: NA
CDR3nt: TGTGCCAGCAGCCCCGGCGGGGCCGTTTCCTACGAGCAGTACTTC
CDR3aa: CASSPGGAVSYEQYF

j_gene: TRBJ2-3
abundance: NA
v_gene: TRBV6-6
d_gene: TRBD2
CDR3nt: TGTGCCAGCAGTCAATGGGTAATAGCGGGGGGGGGCACAGATACGCAGTATTTT
CDR3aa: CASSQWVIAGGGTDTQYF

j_gene: TRBJ1-3
abundance: NA
v_gene: TRBV5-6
d_gene: NA
CDR3nt: TGTGCCAGCAGCTTGGGCGAGACAGCAGGCTGGGGAAACACCATATATTTT
CDR3aa: CASSLGETAGWGNTIYF

j_gene: TRBJ2-5
abundance: NA
v_gene: TRBV20-1
d_gene: NA
CDR3nt: TGCAGTGCTATAGGGGGGGAGACCCAGTACTTC
CDR3aa: CSAIGGETQYF

j_gene: TRBJ2-3
abundance: NA
v_gene: TRBV24-1
d_gene: NA
CDR3nt: TGTGCCACCAGTGATTTGGGGGACGGGGTGGATACGCAGTATTTT
CDR3aa: CATSDLGDGVDTQYF

j_gene: TRBJ1-4
abundance: once
v_gene: TRBV1
d_gene: NA
CDR3nt: TGCACCAGCAGCCAAGATTCGTGGCTTAATGAAAAACTGTTTTTT
CDR3aa: CTSSQDSWLNEKLFF

j_gene: TRBJ2-3
abundance: NA
v_gene: TRBV10-3
d_gene: TRBD2
CDR3nt: TGTGCCATCAGGGATAAGGAGCGGGGACGCACAGATACGCAGTATTTT
CDR3aa: CAIRDKERGRTDTQYF

j_gene: TRBJ1-4
abundance: NA
v_gene: TRBV30
d_gene: NA
CDR3nt: TGTGCCTGGAGTCAACTTGGACATTCGGAAAAACTGTTTTTT
CDR3aa: CAWSQLGHSEKLFF

j_gene: TRBJ1-3
abundance: few
v_gene: TRBV6-5
d_gene: NA
CDR3nt: TGTGCCAGCAGACGCCAGAGGGGGGGAAACACCATATATTTT
CDR3aa: CASRRQRGGNTIYF

j_gene: TRBJ1-3
abundance: NA
v_gene: TRBV2
d_gene: NA
CDR3nt: TGTGCCAGCAGCGACCGTTTCGGAAACACCATATATTTT
CDR3aa: CASSDRFGNTIYF

j_gene: TRBJ1-1
abundance: NA
v_gene: TRBV2
d_gene: NA
CDR3nt: TGTGCCAGCAGTACAGAACTGAACACTGAAGCTTTCTTT
CDR3aa: CASSTELNTEAFF

j_gene: TRBJ2-7
abundance: NA
v_gene: TRBV6-6
d_gene: NA
CDR3nt: TGTGCCAGCAGTGATAGGTTGTCCGAGCAGTACTTC
CDR3aa: CASSDRLSEQYF

j_gene: TRBJ1-3
abundance: few
v_gene: TRBV10-3
d_gene: NA
CDR3nt: TGTGCCATCAGTGGGCTTGGAAACACCATATATTTT
CDR3aa: CAISGLGNTIYF

j_gene: TRBJ2-5
abundance: NA
v_gene: TRBV6-6
d_gene: TRBD2
CDR3nt: TGTGCCAGCAGCCGAGCGGGAGTAGGAGGAGAGACCCAGTACTTC
CDR3aa: CASSRAGVGGETQYF

j_gene: TRBJ2-3
abundance: NA
v_gene: TRBV6-1
d_gene: NA
CDR3nt: TGTGCCAGCAGTGAATCAAGAGCGCAAGATACGCAGTATTTT
CDR3aa: CASSESRAQDTQYF

j_gene: TRBJ1-1
abundance: NA
v_gene: TRBV10-3
d_gene: NA
CDR3nt: TGTGCCACCAGACCCGCGGAGGGATGGAACACTGAAGCTTTCTTT
CDR3aa: CATRPAEGWNTEAFF

j_gene: TRBJ1-2
abundance: once
v_gene: TRBV24-1
d_gene: NA
CDR3nt: TGTGCCACCAGTGACCCGATGAATAACACCTTC
CDR3aa: CATSDPMNNTF

j_gene: TRBJ1-1
abundance: NA
v_gene: TRBV28
d_gene: TRBD1
CDR3nt: TGTGCCAGCAGTTCCATGTCCGGGTCCGGGACAGGGGCCACTGAAGCTTTCTTT
CDR3aa: CASSSMSGSGTGATEAFF

j_gene: TRBJ1-6
abundance: NA
v_gene: TRBV5-5
d_gene: TRBD1
CDR3nt: TGTGCCAGCAGCCACCGGGACAGGGAACGTTCACCCCTCCACTTT
CDR3aa: CASSHRDRERSPLHF

j_gene: TRBJ1-5
abundance: NA
v_gene: TRBV6-1
d_gene: NA
CDR3nt: TGTGCCAGCAGTGAGCAGGGAGGCATGCCCCAGCATTTT
CDR3aa: CASSEQGGMPQHF

j_gene: TRBJ1-1
abundance: NA
v_gene: TRBV4-1
d_gene: NA
CDR3nt: TGCGCCAGCAGCCAAGCAGAGCAGGGACGTGAAGCTTTCTTT
CDR3aa: CASSQAEQGREAFF

j_gene: TRBJ1-1
abundance: NA
v_gene: TRBV7-2
d_gene: NA
CDR3nt: TGTGCCAGCAGCTTAACACGCACTGAAGCTTTCTTT
CDR3aa: CASSLTRTEAFF